The 9 T cell receptor beta chains reported below all come from one sample, sequenced in a study of T-cell reconstitution after alpha-beta-depleted transplantation in children. The TCRbeta library incorporated unique molecular identifiers. TCRdb redid the calling of the PCR reads with MiXCR, one entry per CDR3 protein. This sample has about 580,000 distinct CDR3 sequences, with 23% found just once. Sample: PBMCs, mostly from graft donor cells, taken 360 days after TCRalphabeta/CD19-depleted stem cell transplant. These receptors were taken from a boy younger than two who had a stem cell transplant for acute myeloid leukemia, so the T cells may come from the graft donor.

This chain links TRBV28 with TRBJ2-1, with D perhaps given as TRBD1 or TRBD2 (5 bases each). V was shortened by 3 bases and J by 9 bases, with 15 bases between the two germline ends. The germline V gene encodes CDR1 MDHEN and CDR2 SYDVKM. This CDR3 contains 14 residues. The CDR3 is CASSFTNLRGEQFF. Written as DNA, the CDR3 is TGTGCCAGCAGTTTTACCAACTTGAGGGGTGAGCAGTTCTTC.

This clonotype was recorded many times. This sequence joins TRBV7-9 and TRBJ1-5; 7 bases fit TRBD1. The length of the CDR3 is 17 residues. Germline V gene sequence: CDR1 SEHNR, CDR2 FQNEAQ (reference sequence). The trim removed 0 bases at V and 1 base at J, leaving 6 bases unmatched. In DNA, the CDR3 is TGTGCCAGCAGCTTAGCGAGACAGGGTTTCAGCAATCAGCCCCAGCATTTT. It yields the protein CASSLARQGFSNQPQHF.

The sample holds many counts of this clonotype. V gene TRBV3-1 combines with J gene TRBJ2-2; D remains ambiguous. V lost 1 base and J lost 2, with 8 bases in between. This CDR3 contains 15 residues. In germline, CDR1 is LGHDT, CDR2 YNNKEL (reference sequence). CDR3 sequence reads: CASSQGRSNTGELFF. Written as DNA, the CDR3 is TGTGCCAGCAGCCAAGGCAGGAGTAACACCGGGGAGCTGTTTTTT.

This clonotype has only a few counts. This chain links TRBV9 with TRBJ2-2, with a possible D match to TRBD1 (5 bases). Trimming shortened V by 3 bases and J by 2 bases, and 17 bases separated the two germline ends. This CDR3 contains 17 residues. CDR1 SGDLS and CDR2 YYNGEE come from the germline V gene. The CDR3 coding sequence is TGTGCCAGCAGCGCCCACATCCTAGGACAAAACACCGGGGAGCTGTTTTTT. This codes for CASSAHILGQNTGELFF.

The chain carries TRBV20-1 and TRBJ1-6, with D maybe TRBD1 (6 bases). The CDR3 spans 13 residues. Per germline, CDR1 DFQATT and CDR2 SNEGSKA (reference sequence). The CDR3 protein is CRGRGDNNSPLHF. The CDR3 DNA is TGCAGGGGCAGAGGGGACAATAATTCACCCCTCCACTTT.

This clonotype turned up a few times. The V call is TRBV5-1, the J call TRBJ2-1; D possibly corresponds to TRBD2 (6 bases). This CDR3 is built from 17 residues. Trimming pared 1 base from V and 5 bases from J, leaving 19 bases between. In germline, CDR1 is SGHRS, CDR2 YFSETQ. This CDR3 reads CASSLWEEVPHNNEQFF. The CDR3 region has the DNA TGCGCCAGCAGCTTGTGGGAGGAGGTACCCCATAACAATGAGCAGTTCTTC.

In its sample, this clonotype was seen many times. One end of the junction is discordant with germline, which a read error may explain. The chain carries TRBV12-3 or TRBV12-4 and TRBJ2-1; 8 nucleotides align to TRBD1. The CDR3 sequence is 16 residues long. The CDR3 loop reads CASRSADRVSVGQKVF. The CDR3 DNA reads TGTGCCAGCAGATCCGCGGACAGGGTATCAGTTGGCCAGAAGGTCTTC.

The chain joins TRBV12-3 or TRBV12-4 to TRBJ2-1; 8 positions match TRBD2. The CDR3 length is 18 residues. J was trimmed by 0 bases and V by 1 base; bases with no gene match: 8. The CDR3 loop reads CASSLGLAGVTSYNEQFF. As DNA, the CDR3 is TGTGCCAGCAGTTTAGGCCTAGCGGGCGTAACCTCCTACAATGAGCAGTTCTTC.

This clonotype was observed at least ten times. The rearrangement uses TRBV5-1 and TRBJ2-2; D may be TRBD1 (6 bases). With 4 bases removed from V and 8 bases from J, the gap between germline ends came to 18 bases. CDR1 and CDR2 from the germline V gene are SGHRS and YFSETQ. This CDR3 contains 15 residues. The chain's CDR3 is CASSPTGLGTGELFF. CDR3 nucleotides: TGCGCCAGCAGCCCGACAGGATTAGGAACAGGGGAGCTGTTTTTT.